The 22 T cell receptor beta chains presented below share a single source sample, sequenced in a study of T cell responses to AZD1222 COVID-19 vaccine. Sequencing was performed with immunoSEQ multiplex PCR; in TCRdb, only in-frame clones are kept and a portion is missing. Of some 150,000 clones detected, around 87% appear once; the ten largest clones hold just over 9%. This material consisted of peripheral blood, taken 28 days after the second AZD1222 dose. Every receptor here comes from an adult who received the AZD1222 COVID-19 vaccine.

V gene TRBV4-3 combines with J gene TRBJ2-3; D gene uncertain. Per the germline V gene, CDR1 is LGHNA and CDR2 is YSLEER. This CDR3 has 16 residues. The V end lost 1 base, the J end lost 0 bases, and 11 bases lay between the germline ends. CDR3 in amino acids: CASSQGPPISTDTQYF. The CDR3 coding sequence is TGCGCCAGCAGCCAAGGTCCCCCCATAAGCACAGATACGCAGTATTTT.

This rearrangement joins TRBV10-3 to TRBJ1-2; no reliable D call. CDR1 ENHRY and CDR2 SYGVKD come from the germline V gene. The CDR3 sequence is 12 residues long. The ends were cut back, 2 bases at V and 7 bases at J, with 8 bases in the middle. CDR3 DNA: TGTGCCATCAGTGAGGACCGATCTGGCTACACCTTC. Its translation is CAISEDRSGYTF.

V usage is TRBV28 and J usage is TRBJ1-2, with 8 nucleotides matching TRBD1. V was pared by 6 bases and J by 4 bases, with 7 bases of the junction left unmatched. CDR1 and CDR2 (germline): MDHEN, SYDVKM. The CDR3 spans 14 residues. Here the CDR3 DNA reads TGTGCCAGCAGAGGACAGGGACTAGCCTATGGCTACACCTTC. Translated, it gives CASRGQGLAYGYTF.

The V call is TRBV6-5, the J call TRBJ1-2, with D unclear. CDR1 and CDR2 from the germline V gene are MNHEY and SVGAGI. This CDR3 comprises 13 residues. V dropped 8 bases and J dropped 0 bases, with 10 bases sitting between them. CDR3 sequence: CASLLHSNYGYTF. As DNA, the CDR3 is TGTGCCAGCCTCCTACACTCTAACTATGGCTACACCTTC.

The chain employs TRBV5-1 and TRBJ1-4; D might be TRBD1 (5 bases). The CDR3 is 17 amino acids. Trimming took 0 bases from V and 0 from J, leaving 12 bases between them. The germline V gene encodes CDR1 SGHRS and CDR2 YFSETQ. The CDR3 sequence is CASSLDQGAATNEKLFF. The CDR3 DNA follows: TGCGCCAGCAGCTTGGACCAGGGAGCAGCAACTAATGAAAAACTGTTTTTT.

This clone turned up a few times. The gene calls are TRBV5-4 and TRBJ1-2; weak D call: TRBD1 (5 bases). This CDR3 has 15 residues. Trimming removed 3 bases at V and 4 bases at J, with 16 bases between. The V gene's germline CDR1 is SGHNT and CDR2 YYREEE (reference sequence). The CDR3 spells CASSSGDSGVYGYTF. The CDR3 region has the DNA TGTGCCAGCAGCTCGGGCGACAGTGGGGTCTATGGCTACACCTTC. Full variable domain (rest looked up from reference TRBV5-4 and TRBJ1-2): ETGVTQSPTHLIKTRGQQVTLRCSSQSGHNTVSWYQQALGQGPQFIFQYYREEENGRGNFPPRFSGLQFPNYSSELNVNALELDDSALYLCASSSGDSGVYGYTFGSGTRLTVV.

The chain couples TRBV7-6 to TRBJ2-7; D possibly uses TRBD1 or TRBD2 (7 bases each). Trimming removed 5 bases from V and 4 bases from J, with 21 bases in between. This CDR3 is 16 amino acids long. The germline V gene has CDR1 SGHVS and CDR2 FNYEAQ. CDR3 DNA sequence: TGTGCCAGCAGCCCCGCCGGGGGAGGGGGCGCTTACGAGCAGTACTTC. As protein: CASSPAGGGGAYEQYF.

The chain joins TRBV16 to TRBJ2-1; D might be TRBD2 (5 bases). CDR1 is KGHSY, CDR2 FQNENV, per germline. The CDR3 runs 13 residues. Trimming shortened V by 0 bases and J by 6 bases, and 6 bases separated the two germline ends. The CDR3 DNA reads TGTGCCAGCAGCCAATCCCGGGGCAATGAGCAGTTCTTC. Translation gives CASSQSRGNEQFF. The full variable domain, rest sourced from reference TRBV16 and TRBJ2-1, is GEEVAQTPKHLVRGEGQKAKLYCAPIKGHSYVFWYQQVLKNEFKFLISFQNENVFDETGMPKERFSAKCLPNSPCSLEIQATKLEDSAVYFCASSQSRGNEQFFGPGTRLTVL.

This clone was found a few times. The rearrangement joins TRBV9 to TRBJ1-1; 7 bases agree with TRBD1. The CDR3 runs to 15 residues. Germline values: CDR1 SGDLS, CDR2 YYNGEE. Unmatched junction bases numbered 6, after V lost 3 bases and J lost 1 base. The CDR3 here is CASSEGAGPNTEAFF. The CDR3 region has the DNA TGTGCCAGCAGCGAGGGGGCAGGACCGAACACTGAAGCTTTCTTT. Full variable domain (remainder filled in from reference TRBV9 and TRBJ1-1): DSGVTQTPKHLITATGQRVTLRCSPRSGDLSVYWYQQSLDQGLQFLIQYYNGEERAKGNILERFSAQQFPDLHSELNLSSLELGDSALYFCASSEGAGPNTEAFFGQGTRLTVV.

The chain is built from TRBV9 and TRBJ2-3; D is unclear. Germline values: CDR1 SGDLS, CDR2 YYNGEE. The CDR3 sequence is 15 residues long. Deletions cut 0 bases from V and 0 bases from J, with 8 bases between. CDR3 protein: CASSVEDGSTDTQYF. Written as DNA, the CDR3 is TGTGCCAGCAGCGTAGAGGACGGCAGCACAGATACGCAGTATTTT.

This sequence joins TRBV6-5 and TRBJ1-1; D may be TRBD1 (5 bases). The germline V gene encodes CDR1 MNHEY and CDR2 SVGAGI. With 6 bases removed from V and 5 bases from J, the gap between germline ends came to 16 bases. CDR3 length: 14 residues. The CDR3 DNA is TGTGCCAGCAGGGCCATGGGGGGTGGGACTGAAGCTTTCTTT. Amino acids: CASRAMGGGTEAFF.

The CDR3 loop reads CASSESGKGENSPLHF. CDR3 in DNA: TGTGCCAGCAGTGAATCGGGCAAAGGGGAGAATTCACCCCTCCACTTT. The chain carries TRBV25-1 and TRBJ1-6; the D gene is possibly TRBD1 (5 bases). The germline gives CDR1 MGHDK, CDR2 SYGVNS. The V end was cut by 1 base, the J end by 7 bases, with 14 bases between. There are 16 residues in the CDR3.

Points on this clone: The same CDR3 can be traced to other DNA sequences in this sample. The V and J genes are TRBV9 and TRBJ1-1; no firm D call. Germline V gives CDR1 SGDLS, CDR2 YYNGEE. Trimming cost V 0 bases and J 0 bases, with 3 bases left between them. The CDR3 totals 13 residues. The CDR3 DNA reads TGTGCCAGCAGCGTAGGAATGAACACTGAAGCTTTCTTT. It codes for CASSVGMNTEAFF.

J is TRBJ2-3 and V is TRBV7-3; TRBD2 might be the D (5 bases). Germline lookup yields CDR1 SGHTA and CDR2 FQGTGA. The CDR3 loop spans 13 amino acids. The V end was cut by 4 bases, the J end by 7 bases, with 12 bases between. CDR3 in amino acids: CASSSADLNTQYF. The CDR3 nucleotides are TGTGCCAGCAGCTCCGCGGACTTAAATACGCAGTATTTT.

This chain joins TRBV9 and TRBJ2-6; D remains unclear. Trimming took off 1 base at V and 2 bases at J, with 7 bases between the two ends. Germline lookup yields CDR1 SGDLS and CDR2 YYNGEE. The CDR3 runs 15 residues. The CDR3: CASSVLGTGANVLTF. The CDR3 region has the DNA TGTGCCAGCAGCGTATTAGGGACTGGGGCCAACGTCCTGACTTTC.

This chain uses TRBV20-1 with TRBJ2-4; D remains unclear. This CDR3 region has 11 residues. V was cut by 7 bases and J by 0 bases, with 4 bases left in between. Germline V lookup: CDR1 DFQATT, CDR2 SNEGSKA (reference sequence). The CDR3 sequence is CSVIAKNIQYF. CDR3 DNA sequence: TGCAGTGTTATAGCCAAAAACATTCAGTACTTC.

The chain joins TRBV27 to TRBJ2-5; no clear D. CDR1 and CDR2 from the germline V gene are MNHEY and SMNVEV (reference sequence). The CDR3 runs to 13 residues. V was pared by 4 bases and J by 5 bases, with 11 bases between. This chain's CDR3 is CASSSQILETQYF. CDR3 coding DNA: TGTGCCAGCAGTTCACAGATTTTGGAGACCCAGTACTTC.

The rearrangement links TRBV9 to TRBJ1-2; 7 nucleotides line up with TRBD1. Germline V gene lookup returns CDR1 SGDLS and CDR2 YYNGEE. The CDR3 length is 16 residues. Trimming removed 4 bases from V and 6 bases from J; junction bases left unmatched: 15. DNA for the CDR3: TGTGCCAGCAGCATAGAGACCGGGACAGCCGTTAATGGCTACACCTTC. It encodes CASSIETGTAVNGYTF.

The chain is built from TRBV3-1 (or the pseudogene TRBV3-2) and TRBJ2-2, with TRBD2 matching over 10 bases. V lost 1 base, J lost 7 bases, and 9 bases stayed unmatched. Germline assignment: CDR1 LGHDT and CDR2 YNNKEL (reference sequence). The CDR3 consists of 17 residues. CDR3 loop: CASSQVWASGSHGELFF. In DNA, the CDR3 is TGTGCCAGCAGCCAAGTTTGGGCTAGCGGGAGTCACGGGGAGCTGTTTTTT.

The rearrangement uses TRBV9 and TRBJ2-5, with 7 bases aligning to TRBD1. The length of the CDR3 is 14 residues. The trim removed 2 bases at V and 2 bases at J, leaving 3 bases unmatched. Germline V gives CDR1 SGDLS, CDR2 YYNGEE. The CDR3 nucleotides are TGTGCCAGCAGCGTCGGGACAGCTCAAGAGACCCAGTACTTC. This codes for CASSVGTAQETQYF.

This clone appeared a few times. This chain links TRBV5-1 with TRBJ2-2, with 12 bases identical to TRBD2. Germline V gene data show CDR1 as SGHRS and CDR2 as YFSETQ. Unmatched junction bases numbered 9, after V lost 5 bases and J lost 1 base. This CDR3 contains 18 residues. CDR3 region: CASSNRGLAGRNTGELFF. In DNA, the CDR3 is TGCGCCAGCAGTAACCGGGGACTAGCGGGCCGGAACACCGGGGAGCTGTTTTTT.

The chain has TRBV19 and TRBJ1-2; no clear D gene. Trimming removed 7 bases from V and 8 bases from J, with 11 bases in between. The CDR3 length is 11 residues. The V gene's germline CDR1 is LNHDA and CDR2 SQIVND (reference sequence). CDR3 loop: CASTGIRGYTF. The CDR3 DNA is TGTGCCAGTACTGGGATAAGGGGCTACACCTTC. The variable domain in full, completed from reference TRBV19 and TRBJ1-2, reads DGGITQSPKYLFRKEGQNVTLSCEQNLNHDAMYWYRQDPGQGLRLIYYSQIVNDFQKGDIAEGYSVSREKKESFPLTVTSAQKNPTAFYLCASTGIRGYTFGSGTRLTVV.